This T cell receptor beta chain was captured in a study of human T cells and chemical hapten exposure. Study at large: All through the roughly 24-week study, the scalp of each patient received diphenylcyclopropenone doses weekly. 0.01% DPC was applied to the upper back in patch tests, which were read at 6 days. Study observations and caveats: In the PT1 data, expanded TCR counts showed a positive correlation with patch test score.

Specified time point: patch test 1, 2 weeks after DPC sensitization. Specified treatment: therapeutic diphenylcyclopropenone sensitization with weekly scalp DPC. Trimming removed 6 bases from V and 6 bases from J, with 28 bases in between. The CDR3 totals 18 residues. CDR1 is SGHKS, CDR2 YYEKEE, per germline (reference sequence). This clonotype was observed a few times. Its antigen is unidentified. The library put unique molecular identifiers onto individual cDNA molecules. In TCRdb, the RACE reads were re-called with MiXCR into one record per CDR3 protein. In the table there are approximately 100,000 distinct CDR3 sequences, approximately 11% of which are singletons.

The chain combines TRBV5-5 with TRBJ2-1; possibly TRBD2 for D (6 bases). This sample comprised whole blood, obtained in connection with sensitization to the hapten diphenylcyclopropenone (DPC). The receptor's source is a woman in her thirties or forties with alopecia areata. Some clones in this sample may be carry-over from other donors' samples. The CDR3 region is CASNLFRGTYPTGNEQFF. CDR3 nucleotide sequence: TGTGCCAGCAACTTATTTCGCGGGACCTACCCCACTGGCAATGAGCAGTTCTTC.